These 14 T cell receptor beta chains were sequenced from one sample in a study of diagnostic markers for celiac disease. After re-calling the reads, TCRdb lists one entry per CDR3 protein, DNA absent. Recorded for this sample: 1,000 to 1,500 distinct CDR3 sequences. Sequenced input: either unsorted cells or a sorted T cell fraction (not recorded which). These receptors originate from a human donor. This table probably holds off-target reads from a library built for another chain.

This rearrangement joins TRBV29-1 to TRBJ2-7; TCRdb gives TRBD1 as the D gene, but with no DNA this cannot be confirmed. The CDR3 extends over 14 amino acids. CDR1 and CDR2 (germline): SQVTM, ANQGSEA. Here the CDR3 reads CSVLLSDRGYEQYF.

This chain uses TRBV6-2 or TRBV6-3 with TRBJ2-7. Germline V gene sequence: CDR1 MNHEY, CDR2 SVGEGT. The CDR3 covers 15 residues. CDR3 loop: CASSYSDGSSYEQYF.

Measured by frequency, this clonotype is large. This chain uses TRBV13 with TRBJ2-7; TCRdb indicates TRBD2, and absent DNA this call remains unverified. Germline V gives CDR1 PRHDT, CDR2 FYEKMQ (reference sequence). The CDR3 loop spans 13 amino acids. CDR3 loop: CASSPRLAYEQYF.

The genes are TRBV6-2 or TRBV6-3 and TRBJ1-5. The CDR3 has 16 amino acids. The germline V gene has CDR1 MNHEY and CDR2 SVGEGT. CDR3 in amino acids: CASSYSTRGGNQPQHF.

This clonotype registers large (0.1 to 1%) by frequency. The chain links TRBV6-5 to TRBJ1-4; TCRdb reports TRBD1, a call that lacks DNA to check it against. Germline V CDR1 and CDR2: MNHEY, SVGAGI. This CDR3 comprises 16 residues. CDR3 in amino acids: CASSRRAGTANEKLFF.

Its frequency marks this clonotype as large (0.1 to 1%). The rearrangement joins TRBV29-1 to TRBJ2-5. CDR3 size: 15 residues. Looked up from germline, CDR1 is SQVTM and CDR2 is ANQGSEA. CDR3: CSVEDPYTLSETQYF.

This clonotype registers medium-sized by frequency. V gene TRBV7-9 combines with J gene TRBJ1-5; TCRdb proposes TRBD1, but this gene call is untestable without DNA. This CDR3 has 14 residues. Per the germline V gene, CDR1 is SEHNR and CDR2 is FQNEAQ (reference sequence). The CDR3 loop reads CASSLVRGNQPQHF. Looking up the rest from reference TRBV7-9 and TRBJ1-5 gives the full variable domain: DTGVSQNPRHKITKRGQNVTFRCDPISEHNRLYWYRQTLGQGPEFLTYFQNEAQLEKSRLLSDRFSAERPKGSFSTLEIQRTEQGDSAMYLCASSLVRGNQPQHFGDGTRLSIL.

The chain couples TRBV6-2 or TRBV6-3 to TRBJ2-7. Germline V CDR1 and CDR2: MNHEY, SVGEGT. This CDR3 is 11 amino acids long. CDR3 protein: CASTEDYEQYF.

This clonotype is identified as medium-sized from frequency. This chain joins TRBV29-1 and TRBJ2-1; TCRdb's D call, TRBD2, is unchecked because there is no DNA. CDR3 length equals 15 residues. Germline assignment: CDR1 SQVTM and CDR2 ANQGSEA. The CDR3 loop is CSVDLAGGHYNEQFF.

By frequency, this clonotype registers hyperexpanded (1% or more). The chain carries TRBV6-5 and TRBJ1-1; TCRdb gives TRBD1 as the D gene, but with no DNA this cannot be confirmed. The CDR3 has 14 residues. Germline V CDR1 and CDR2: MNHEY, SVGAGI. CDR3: CASSLRGGNTEAFF.

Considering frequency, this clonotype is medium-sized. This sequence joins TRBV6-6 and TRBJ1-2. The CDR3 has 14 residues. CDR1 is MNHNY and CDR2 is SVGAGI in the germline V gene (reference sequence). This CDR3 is CASSSVEGGSGYTF.

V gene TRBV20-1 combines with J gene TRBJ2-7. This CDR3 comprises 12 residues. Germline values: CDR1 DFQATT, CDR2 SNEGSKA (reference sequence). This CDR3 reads CSARAGAPEQYF.

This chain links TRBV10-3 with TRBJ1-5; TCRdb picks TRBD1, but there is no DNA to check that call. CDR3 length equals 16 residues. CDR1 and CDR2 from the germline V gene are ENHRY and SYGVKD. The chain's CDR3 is CAISESKGTGSQPQHF.

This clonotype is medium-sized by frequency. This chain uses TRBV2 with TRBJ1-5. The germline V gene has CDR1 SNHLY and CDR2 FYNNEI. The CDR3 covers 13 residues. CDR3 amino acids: CASSHGVNQPQHF. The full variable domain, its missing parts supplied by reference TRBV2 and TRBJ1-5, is EPEVTQTPSHQVTQMGQEVILRCVPISNHLYFYWYRQILGQKVEFLVSFYNNEISEKSEIFDDQFSVERPDGSNFTLKIRSTKLEDSAMYFCASSHGVNQPQHFGDGTRLSIL.